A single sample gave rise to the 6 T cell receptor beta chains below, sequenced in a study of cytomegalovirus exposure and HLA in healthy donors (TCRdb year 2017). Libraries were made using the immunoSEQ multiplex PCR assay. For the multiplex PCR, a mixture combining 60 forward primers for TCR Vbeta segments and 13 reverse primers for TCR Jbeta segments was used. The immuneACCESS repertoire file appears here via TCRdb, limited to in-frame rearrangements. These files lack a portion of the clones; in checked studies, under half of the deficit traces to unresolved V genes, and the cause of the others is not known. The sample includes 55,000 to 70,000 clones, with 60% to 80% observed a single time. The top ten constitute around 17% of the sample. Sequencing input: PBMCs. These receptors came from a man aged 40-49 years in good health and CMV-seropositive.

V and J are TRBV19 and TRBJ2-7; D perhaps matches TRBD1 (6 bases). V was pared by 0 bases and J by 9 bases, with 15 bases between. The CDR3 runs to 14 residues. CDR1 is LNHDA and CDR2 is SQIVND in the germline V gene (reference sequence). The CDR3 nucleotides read TGTGCCAGTAGTATAGATGGACAGTCCCTATGGCAGTACTTC. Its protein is CASSIDGQSLWQYF. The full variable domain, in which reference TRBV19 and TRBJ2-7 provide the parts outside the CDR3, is DGGITQSPKYLFRKEGQNVTLSCEQNLNHDAMYWYRQDPGQGLRLIYYSQIVNDFQKGDIAEGYSVSREKKESFPLTVTSAQKNPTAFYLCASSIDGQSLWQYFGPGTRLTVT.

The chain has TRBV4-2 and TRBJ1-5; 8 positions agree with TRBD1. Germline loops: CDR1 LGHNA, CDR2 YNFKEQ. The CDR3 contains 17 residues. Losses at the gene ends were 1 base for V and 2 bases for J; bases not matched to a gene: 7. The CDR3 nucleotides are TGTGCCAGCAGCCAAGGGACAGGGAATGCGGGCAATCAGCCCCAGCATTTT. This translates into CASSQGTGNAGNQPQHF.

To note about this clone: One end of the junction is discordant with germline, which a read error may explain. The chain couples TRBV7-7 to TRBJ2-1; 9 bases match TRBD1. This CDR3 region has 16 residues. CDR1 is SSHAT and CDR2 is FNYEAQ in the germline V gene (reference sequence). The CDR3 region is CASSLGTGRGDNEQFF. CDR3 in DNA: TGTGCTAGCAGCTTAGGGACAGGGCGGGGCGACAATGAGCAGTTCTTC.

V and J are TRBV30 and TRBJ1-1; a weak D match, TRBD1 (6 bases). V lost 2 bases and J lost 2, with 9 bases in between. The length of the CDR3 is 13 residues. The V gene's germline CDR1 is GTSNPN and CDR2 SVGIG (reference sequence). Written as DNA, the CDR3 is TGTGCCTGGAGTCGGGACACCAACACTGAAGCTTTCTTT. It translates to CAWSRDTNTEAFF.

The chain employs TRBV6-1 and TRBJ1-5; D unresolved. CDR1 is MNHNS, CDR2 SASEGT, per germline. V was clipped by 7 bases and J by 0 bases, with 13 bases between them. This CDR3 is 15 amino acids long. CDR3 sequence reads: CASTEPGSSNQPQHF. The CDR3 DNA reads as TGTGCCAGCACCGAACCGGGAAGTAGCAATCAGCCCCAGCATTTT.

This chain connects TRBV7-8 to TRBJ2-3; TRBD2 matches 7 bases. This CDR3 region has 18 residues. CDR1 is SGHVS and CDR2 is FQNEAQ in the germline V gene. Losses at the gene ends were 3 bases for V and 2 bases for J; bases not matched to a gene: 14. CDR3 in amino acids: CASSFLRRPGGHTDTQYF. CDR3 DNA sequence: TGTGCCAGCAGCTTCCTTCGTCGTCCGGGAGGCCACACAGATACGCAGTATTTT.